The 7 T cell receptor beta chains below come from one sample, sequenced in a study of OX40 agonist ivuxolimab in advanced cancers. Some clones are missing from TCRdb's copy, which holds only in-frame ones; the method was immunoSEQ multiplex PCR. Among 52,000 or so clones listed, approximately 86% were seen once. The material sequenced was CD4+ or CD8+ T cells sorted from blood, taken in a trial of the OX40 agonist ivuxolimab. These receptors all stem from an adult with an advanced solid tumor such as melanoma, head and neck, liver or kidney cancer.

The rearrangement links TRBV5-1 to TRBJ1-5; D uncertain. V lost 0 bases and J lost 9, with 10 bases in between. The CDR3 runs to 13 residues. Germline V gene sequence: CDR1 SGHRS, CDR2 YFSETQ. The CDR3 DNA follows: TGCGCCAGCAGCTTGGACGGCCCAGGGCCCCAGCATTTT. Its translation: CASSLDGPGPQHF.

This sequence joins TRBV19 and TRBJ1-5, with TRBD1 identical over 7 bases. With 6 bases clipped from V and 3 bases from J, the junction kept 5 bases outside the gene matches. The CDR3 extends over 14 amino acids. Germline V lookup: CDR1 LNHDA, CDR2 SQIVND (reference sequence). CDR3 sequence: CASRRTGVNQPQHF. The CDR3 DNA sequence: TGTGCCAGTAGGCGGACAGGAGTCAATCAGCCCCAGCATTTT.

The J gene is TRBJ2-5, the V gene TRBV2; D is undetermined. The germline CDR1 and CDR2 sequences are SNHLY and FYNNEI. The V gene lost 8 bases and the J gene lost 7 bases, with 23 bases spanning the gap. The CDR3 has 15 amino acids. CDR3 amino acids: CASGHRAKSLGTQYF. CDR3 nucleotide sequence: TGTGCCAGCGGTCACCGGGCTAAGAGTTTAGGGACCCAGTACTTC.

CDR3 DNA sequence: TGTGCCAGCAGCTTCTCAGGCAATCAGCCCCAGCATTTT. It translates to CASSFSGNQPQHF. V usage is TRBV7-2 and J usage is TRBJ1-5; D ambiguous. Germline V CDR1 and CDR2: SGHTA, FQGNSA. The V end was cut by 3 bases, the J end by 2 bases, with 5 bases between. The CDR3 length is 13 residues.

The chain recombines TRBV11-2 with TRBJ1-3; D is possibly TRBD1 (5 bases). There are 15 residues in the CDR3. Germline CDR1 SGHAT, CDR2 FQNNGV. The germline V and J ends were trimmed by 4 bases and 2 bases, with 12 bases remaining between them. Here the CDR3 DNA reads TGTGCCAGCAGCTCCCGACAGAATACTGGAAACACCATATATTTT. Translating it yields CASSSRQNTGNTIYF.

This chain links TRBV7-9 with TRBJ2-1; 9 bases are shared with TRBD2. Germline CDR1 SEHNR, CDR2 FQNEAQ (reference sequence). The CDR3 totals 16 residues. J gave up 7 bases and V 3 bases, and 10 bases lay outside the gene matches. The CDR3 region has the DNA TGTGCCAGCAGCTTTCGGAGGACTAGCGCCCTTAATGAGCAGTTCTTC. Protein product: CASSFRRTSALNEQFF.

The chain links TRBV19 to TRBJ2-2, with D uncertain. This CDR3 comprises 16 residues. Germline loops: CDR1 LNHDA, CDR2 SQIVND (reference sequence). Trimming cost V 4 bases and J 0 bases, with 12 bases left between them. As DNA, the CDR3 is TGTGCCAGTAGTAGACGTGGGAAAGCGAACACCGGGGAGCTGTTTTTT. Translation: CASSRRGKANTGELFF.